This TCR beta chain was recovered during a study of T cell responses to AZD1222 COVID-19 vaccine. Whole-study results and caveats: The span of vaccine-associated CD4 TCRs extended across spike, with dominance at 160-218 and 743-854. White British ancestry dominated among donors, who included more females, and clonal diversity was possibly underestimated. As reported, nearly half of all spike-specific TCRs target variant regions that are unmutated.

Points on this clone: Its target is not known.

Clones were read by immunoSEQ multiplex PCR, and TCRdb kept only the in-frame ones, dropping some. Counted here are over 75,000 clones, over 75% occurring once; the ten biggest clones make up about 2.4%. The sequences come from peripheral blood, collected 28 days after the second AZD1222 dose. The clonotype was recovered from an adult who received the AZD1222 COVID-19 vaccine.

This chain's CDR3 is CASSLGRPGGGNYGYTF. In DNA form, the CDR3 reads TGTGCCAGCAGCTTAGGGCGGCCGGGGGGAGGAAATTATGGCTACACCTTC. The V and J genes are TRBV7-2 and TRBJ1-2; a possible D gene is TRBD1 (5 bases). The CDR3 has 17 residues. Trimming shortened V by 1 base and J by 5 bases, and 20 bases separated the two germline ends. CDR1 and CDR2 (germline): SGHTA, FQGNSA.